This TCR beta chain was recorded in a study of cytomegalovirus exposure and HLA in healthy donors. PCR used 60 Vbeta primers and 13 Jbeta primers. Sequenced by immunoSEQ multiplex PCR; TCRdb stores in-frame clones only, minus some. The repertoire holds about 150,000 clones, with roughly 80% as singletons. The germline V gene has CDR1 SGHRS and CDR2 YFSETQ. The V end lost 4 bases, the J end lost 6 bases, and 16 bases lay between the germline ends. This CDR3 is built from 14 residues. V and J are TRBV5-1 and TRBJ1-1, with D possibly matching TRBD1 (5 bases). The TCR comes from a male donor in good health and CMV-seronegative. The material sequenced was PBMCs. CDR3 DNA: TGCGCCAGCAGCGTTGCGGGGGTCAGGGCTGAAGCTTTCTTT. It encodes CASSVAGVRAEAFF.